What follows are 18 T cell receptor beta chains derived from one specimen sequenced in a study of tissue T cells after allogeneic stem cell transplantation. Steroid-refractory graft-versus-host disease after allogeneic hematopoietic cell transplant qualified adults for prospective research-autopsy enrollment. Sequencing used immunoSEQ multiplex PCR; TCRdb keeps in-frame clones, though not all of them. The sample yields several thousand clones, about 74% seen once. The sample here was left colon tissue, taken at autopsy. All receptors come from a male patient of 60 years or more with steroid-refractory graft-versus-host disease after an allogeneic stem cell transplant. Certain T cells may be donor cells from the graft.

V gene TRBV3-1 (or the pseudogene TRBV3-2) combines with J gene TRBJ2-7; weak D call: TRBD2 (5 bases). Deletions cut 0 bases from V and 7 bases from J, with 16 bases between. The germline CDR1 and CDR2 sequences are LGHDT and YNNKEL (reference sequence). The CDR3 runs 15 residues. Written as DNA, the CDR3 is TGTGCCAGCAGCCAAGAAATTCGGTCGGGGAATGAGCAGTACTTC. It yields the protein CASSQEIRSGNEQYF.

The chain couples TRBV11-3 to TRBJ2-1, with 16 bases matching TRBD2. The CDR3 spans 19 residues. Per germline, CDR1 SGHNT and CDR2 YENEEA. V shed 3 bases, J shed 5 bases, and the junction held 10 bases outside the gene matches. CDR3 nucleotide sequence: TGTGCCAGCAGCTTCTCCGGGACTAGCGGGGGGGCCGGTAACAATGAGCAGTTCTTC. Its protein is CASSFSGTSGGAGNNEQFF.

V is TRBV5-1 and J is TRBJ1-3, with TRBD1 matching over 8 bases. This CDR3 comprises 16 residues. Per the germline V gene, CDR1 is SGHRS and CDR2 is YFSETQ. V was clipped by 4 bases and J by 4 bases; unmatched bases: 10. The CDR3 DNA sequence: TGCGCCAGCAGCGCCGGGACAGGAGATGGCGGAAACACCATATATTTT. Translating it yields CASSAGTGDGGNTIYF.

A note on this clone: A read error may account for a junction end that differs from germline. The sample carries other DNA sequences with the same CDR3. The chain employs TRBV10-1 and TRBJ2-7; D assignment may be TRBD1 or TRBD2 (5 bases each). This CDR3 region has 15 residues. Germline V gene sequence: CDR1 WNHNN, CDR2 SYGVQD (reference sequence). CDR3 in DNA: TGCGCCAGCAGTGAGATATCAGGGAGCTCCTATGAGCAGTACTTC. Its translation: CASSEISGSSYEQYF.

The chain has TRBV24-1 and TRBJ2-1; 9 bases map to TRBD2. Germline assignment: CDR1 KGHDR and CDR2 SFDVKD. This CDR3 spans 14 amino acids. Unmatched junction bases numbered 2, after V lost 5 bases and J lost 4 bases. CDR3 amino acids: CATSGLADYNEQFF. The CDR3 nucleotides are TGTGCCACCAGTGGACTAGCGGATTACAATGAGCAGTTCTTC.

The V gene is TRBV6-6, the J gene TRBJ2-1, with 8 bases matching TRBD1. Germline V gene lookup returns CDR1 MNHNY and CDR2 SVGAGI (reference sequence). This CDR3 has 13 amino acids. Trimming at V came to 6 bases and at J to 9 bases, leaving 7 bases not matched to a gene. CDR3 sequence: CASRPGQGGEQFF. The CDR3 DNA is TGTGCCAGCAGACCAGGACAGGGCGGTGAGCAGTTCTTC.

V and J are TRBV11-3 and TRBJ2-5; D call uncertain. The germline CDR1 and CDR2 sequences are SGHNT and YENEEA. V lost 1 base to trimming and J lost 1 base, with 4 bases between them. This CDR3 has 13 amino acids. The CDR3 here is CASSLGPQETQYF. In nucleotides, the CDR3 is TGTGCCAGCAGCTTAGGGCCCCAAGAGACCCAGTACTTC.

The chain joins TRBV19 to TRBJ2-1, with D perhaps matching TRBD1 or TRBD2 (5 bases each). Germline CDR1 and CDR2: LNHDA and SQIVND (reference sequence). V was cut by 9 bases and J by 6 bases, with 9 bases left in between. CDR3 size: 11 residues. The CDR3 DNA sequence: TGTGCCAGCGGTGGGGGCAATGAGCAGTTCTTC. Residues: CASGGGNEQFF.

This sequence joins TRBV3-1 (or the pseudogene TRBV3-2) and TRBJ2-1; D uncertain. The germline gives CDR1 LGHDT, CDR2 YNNKEL (reference sequence). This CDR3 contains 18 residues. The ends were cut back, 4 bases at V and 0 bases at J, with 19 bases in the middle. The CDR3 bases are TGTGCCAGCAGCCTTAGCCGAGTGGGCCACCCCTCCTACAATGAGCAGTTCTTC. It encodes CASSLSRVGHPSYNEQFF.

The chain employs TRBV9 and TRBJ2-3; D gene uncertain. V was cut by 4 bases and J by 1 base, with 13 bases left in between. The germline CDR1 and CDR2 sequences are SGDLS and YYNGEE. The length of the CDR3 is 15 residues. The CDR3 nucleotides read TGTGCCAGCAGCCCAGACGGAAGTCGCACAGATACGCAGTATTTT. This translates into CASSPDGSRTDTQYF.

V gene TRBV5-1 combines with J gene TRBJ1-2; D perhaps matches TRBD1 (6 bases). CDR3 size: 15 residues. Germline V gene data show CDR1 as SGHRS and CDR2 as YFSETQ. V dropped 0 bases and J dropped 1 base, with 10 bases sitting between them. The CDR3 nucleotides are TGCGCCAGCAGCTTGGAGGGACAAAATAACTATGGCTACACCTTC. Protein: CASSLEGQNNYGYTF. The full variable domain, in which reference TRBV5-1 and TRBJ1-2 provide the parts outside the CDR3, is KAGVTQTPRYLIKTRGQQVTLSCSPISGHRSVSWYQQTPGQGLQFLFEYFSETQRNKGNFPGRFSGRQFSNSRSEMNVSTLELGDSALYLCASSLEGQNNYGYTFGSGTRLTVV.

This chain connects TRBV4-3 to TRBJ1-1; tentative D call: TRBD1 (6 bases). The V gene's germline CDR1 is LGHNA and CDR2 YSLEER. V dropped 3 bases and J dropped 4 bases, with 9 bases sitting between them. The CDR3 loop spans 13 amino acids. DNA of the CDR3: TGCGCCAGCAGCCAGGGGGCGACCACTGAAGCTTTCTTT. It is translated as CASSQGATTEAFF.

CDR3 bases: TGTGCCAGCAGCAAATTGGGGGGGAGCTCCTACAATGAGCAGTTCTTC. It is translated as CASSKLGGSSYNEQFF. This chain links TRBV21-1 with TRBJ2-1; the listed D gene, TRBD2, was not tested against the DNA. TRBV21-1 represents a pseudogene. The CDR3 runs 16 residues.

The chain joins TRBV19 to TRBJ2-3; 11 bases match TRBD2. Germline V lookup: CDR1 LNHDA, CDR2 SQIVND (reference sequence). V was clipped by 6 bases and J by 4 bases; unmatched bases: 0. The CDR3 is made up of 13 amino acids. Here the CDR3 DNA reads TGTGCCAGTAGACTAGCGGGGGCAGATACGCAGTATTTT. Protein product: CASRLAGADTQYF.

The chain uses TRBV7-8 and TRBJ1-5, with 7 bases lining up with TRBD1. Germline CDR1 is SGHVS and CDR2 is FQNEAQ. After removal of 1 base from V and 2 bases from J, the junction contained 2 bases not matched to a gene. CDR3 length: 15 amino acids. The CDR3 reads CASSLVGTGNQPQHF. DNA for the CDR3: TGTGCCAGCAGCTTAGTTGGGACAGGCAATCAGCCCCAGCATTTT.

This clone was picked up a small number of times. The chain employs TRBV10-3 and TRBJ1-1, with D uncertain. This CDR3 is built from 14 residues. Trimming took 1 base from V and 1 from J, leaving 7 bases between them. Germline CDR1 ENHRY, CDR2 SYGVKD. CDR3 loop: CAISELEGNTEAFF. As DNA, the CDR3 is TGTGCCATCAGTGAGTTGGAGGGGAACACTGAAGCTTTCTTT.

The J gene is TRBJ2-7, the V gene TRBV7-2, with 7 bases lining up with TRBD2. CDR3 size: 14 residues. The V segment lost 1 base and the J segment 7 bases; nucleotides outside the gene matches: 7. The V gene's germline CDR1 is SGHTA and CDR2 FQGNSA. In DNA, the CDR3 is TGTGCCAGCAGCTTAGGTTCGGGGGGAAGGGAGCAGTACTTC. It codes for CASSLGSGGREQYF.

There are a few counts of this clone. The chain has TRBV11-3 and TRBJ2-1, with TRBD2 matching over 16 bases. Germline CDR1 is SGHNT and CDR2 is YENEEA. The V segment lost 1 base and the J segment 6 bases; nucleotides outside the gene matches: 6. CDR3 length: 18 residues. The CDR3, as DNA: TGTGCCAGCAGCTTAGTTGGGACTAGCGGGGGGGCCTTCAATGAGCAGTTCTTC. Its translation is CASSLVGTSGGAFNEQFF.